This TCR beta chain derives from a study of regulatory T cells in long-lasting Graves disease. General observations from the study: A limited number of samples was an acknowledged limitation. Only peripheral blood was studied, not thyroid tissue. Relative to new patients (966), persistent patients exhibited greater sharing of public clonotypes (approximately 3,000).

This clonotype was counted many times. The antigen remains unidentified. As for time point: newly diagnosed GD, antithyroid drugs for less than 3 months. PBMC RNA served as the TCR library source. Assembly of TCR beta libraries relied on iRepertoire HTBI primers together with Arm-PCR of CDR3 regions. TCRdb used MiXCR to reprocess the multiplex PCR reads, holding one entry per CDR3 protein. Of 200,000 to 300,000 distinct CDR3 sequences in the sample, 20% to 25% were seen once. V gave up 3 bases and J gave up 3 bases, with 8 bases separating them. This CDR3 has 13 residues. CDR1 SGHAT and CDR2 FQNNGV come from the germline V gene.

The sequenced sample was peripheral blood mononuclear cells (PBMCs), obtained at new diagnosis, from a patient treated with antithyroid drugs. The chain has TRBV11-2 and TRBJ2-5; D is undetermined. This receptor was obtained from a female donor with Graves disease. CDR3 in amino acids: CASSFWGEETQYF. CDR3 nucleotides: TGTGCCAGCAGCTTCTGGGGTGAAGAGACCCAGTACTTC.